These 6 T cell receptor beta chains came from one sample sequenced in a study of beta chain features in type 1 diabetes (dated by TCRdb to the late 2010s). Broader findings and caveats from the paper: Type 1 diabetes patients showed a moderate but significant shortening of TCRB CDR3 length in all four CD4+ subsets.

The library came from the immunoSEQ multiplex PCR assay. All of the isolated RNA was reverse transcribed with the High Capacity cDNA Reverse Transcription Kit, so expressed TCRB transcripts were sequenced. As stored in TCRdb, this immuneACCESS dataset retains in-frame rearrangements with V and J assigned. A fraction of the clones does not appear; measured against another copy, unresolved V genes explain less than half of the discrepancy, and the remainder lacks a known reason. In all, the sample holds about 240,000 clones, and around 14% of those were seen once. The top ten hold around 0.019% of the sample. No antigen has been assigned to these receptors. Sequenced sample: naive CD4+ T cells from blood. Taken with the paper, the label for cell subset or site translates to: true naive CD4+ T cells. The receptor set was obtained from a man aged 30 to 39 with type 1 diabetes.

This clone was counted only a few times. The V call is TRBV29-1, the J call TRBJ2-3, with D tentatively TRBD1 (5 bases). The V gene lost 4 bases and the J gene lost 5 bases, with 10 bases spanning the gap. This CDR3 is built from 12 residues. Germline lookup yields CDR1 SQVTM and CDR2 ANQGSEA. The CDR3 is CSVVQGVDTQYF. CDR3 coding DNA: TGCAGCGTTGTTCAAGGGGTAGATACGCAGTATTTT.

The sample holds a few counts of this clone. The J gene is TRBJ2-1, the V gene TRBV11-2; 14 bases agree with TRBD2. The germline V gene encodes CDR1 SGHAT and CDR2 FQNNGV. Losses at the gene ends were 1 base for V and 8 bases for J; bases not matched to a gene: 7. The CDR3 loop spans 17 amino acids. The CDR3: CASSLVHPGLAGDEQFF. CDR3 nucleotides: TGTGCCAGCAGCTTAGTCCATCCGGGACTAGCGGGAGATGAGCAGTTCTTC.

This clone was observed a handful of times. The V and J genes are TRBV30 and TRBJ2-3; 11 bases line up with TRBD2. The CDR3 runs 15 residues. The V gene end was trimmed by 1 base and the J gene end by 1 base; junction bases not matched to a gene: 1. Germline lookup yields CDR1 GTSNPN and CDR2 SVGIG (reference sequence). The CDR3 coding sequence is TGTGCCTGGAGTGCGGGACTAGCGGGCACAGATACGCAGTATTTT. Translating gives CAWSAGLAGTDTQYF. The full variable domain, with the rest looked up from reference TRBV30 and TRBJ2-3, is SQTIHQWPATLVQPVGSPLSLECTVEGTSNPNLYWYRQAAGRGLQLLFYSVGIGQISSEVPQNLSASRPQDRQFILSSKKLLLSDSGFYLCAWSAGLAGTDTQYFGPGTRLTVL.

This clone was counted between two and nine times. The chain uses TRBV5-1 and TRBJ2-1; D unresolved. Trimming took off 0 bases at V and 7 bases at J, with 11 bases between the two ends. This CDR3 spans 14 amino acids. Germline CDR1 SGHRS, CDR2 YFSETQ. The CDR3 DNA reads TGCGCCAGCAGCTTGGTTGGGCGATTAAATGAGCAGTTCTTC. Translating gives CASSLVGRLNEQFF.

The chain is built from TRBV5-1 and TRBJ1-1, with D uncertain. Trimming pared 1 base from V and 0 bases from J, leaving 7 bases between. Per the germline V gene, CDR1 is SGHRS and CDR2 is YFSETQ. This CDR3 contains 14 residues. This CDR3 reads CASSLNRLNTEAFF. CDR3 bases: TGCGCCAGCAGCTTGAACCGGTTGAACACTGAAGCTTTCTTT.

The chain combines TRBV7-9 with TRBJ2-1; a weak D match, TRBD1 (7 bases). Deletions cut 3 bases from V and 4 bases from J, with 13 bases between. The V gene's germline CDR1 is SEHNR and CDR2 FQNEAQ (reference sequence). There are 15 residues in the CDR3. The CDR3 protein is CASSFQGGPYNEQFF. The CDR3 DNA reads as TGTGCCAGCAGCTTTCAGGGGGGACCGTACAATGAGCAGTTCTTC. The full variable domain, rest sourced from reference TRBV7-9 and TRBJ2-1, is DTGVSQNPRHKITKRGQNVTFRCDPISEHNRLYWYRQTLGQGPEFLTYFQNEAQLEKSRLLSDRFSAERPKGSFSTLEIQRTEQGDSAMYLCASSFQGGPYNEQFFGPGTRLTVL.